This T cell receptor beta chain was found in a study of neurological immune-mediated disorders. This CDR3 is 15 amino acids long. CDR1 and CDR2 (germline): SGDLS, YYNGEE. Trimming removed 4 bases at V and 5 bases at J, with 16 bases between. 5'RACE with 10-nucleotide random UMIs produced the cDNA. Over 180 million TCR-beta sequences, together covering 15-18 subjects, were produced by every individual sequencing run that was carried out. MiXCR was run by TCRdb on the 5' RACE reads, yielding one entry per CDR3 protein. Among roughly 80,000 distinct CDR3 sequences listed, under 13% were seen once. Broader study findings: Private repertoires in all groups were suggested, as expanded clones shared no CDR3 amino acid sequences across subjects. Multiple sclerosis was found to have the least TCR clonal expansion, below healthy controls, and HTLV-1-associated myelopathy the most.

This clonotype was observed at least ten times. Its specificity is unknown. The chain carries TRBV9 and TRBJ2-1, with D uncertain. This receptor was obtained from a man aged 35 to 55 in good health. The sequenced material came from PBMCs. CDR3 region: CASSSPRSGHNEQFF. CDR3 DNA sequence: TGTGCCAGCAGCTCCCCCAGGTCAGGACACAATGAGCAGTTCTTC.